Below are 28 T cell receptor beta chains sequenced from a single sample in a study of post-analysis software for immune sequencing data. Tagging with unique molecular identifiers was a feature of the TCR beta cDNA libraries. TCRdb independently ran MiXCR on the PCR reads; one entry per CDR3 protein. This sample has almost 700,000 distinct CDR3 sequences, with approximately 59% found just once. Their antigens remain unidentified. The study, taken as a whole, reports: In patients, about five TRBV segments were more frequent than in controls, with TRBV5-6, TRBV5-1 and TRBV20-1 among them.

Material: blood. The source is a girl between 2 and 10 years old with multiple sclerosis.

The sample holds one count of this clonotype. The chain has TRBV12-3 or TRBV12-4 and TRBJ1-1; TRBD1 is a possible D gene (5 bases). Trimming shortened V by 7 bases and J by 11 bases, and 17 bases separated the two germline ends. The CDR3 totals 12 residues. CDR3 nucleotides: TGTGCCAGCACCCTCGGGACGGGCGCGGCTTTCTTT. Its protein is CASTLGTGAAFF.

In this sample, this clonotype turned up a few times. The CDR3: CASRLAGNYEQYF. CDR3 in DNA: TGCGCCAGCAGACTAGCGGGCAACTACGAGCAGTACTTC. V usage is TRBV5-1 and J usage is TRBJ2-7; 9 bases match TRBD2. Per germline, CDR1 SGHRS and CDR2 YFSETQ. J lost 3 bases, V lost 5 bases, and 3 bases had no gene match. This CDR3 is built from 13 residues.

The chain has TRBV4-1 and TRBJ2-1; 9 nucleotides match TRBD2. V trimming: 5 bases; J trimming: 4 bases; junction bases outside the gene matches: 21. The CDR3 extends over 20 amino acids. CDR1 is MGHRA and CDR2 is YSYEKL in the germline V gene. CDR3 nucleotide sequence: TGCGCCAGCAGCTACCTTCTCCCAACCCCAAGACTAGCGGTTTACAATGAGCAGTTCTTC. This sequence encodes CASSYLLPTPRLAVYNEQFF.

V gene TRBV20-1 combines with J gene TRBJ2-1; the match to TRBD2 covers 8 bases. Germline trimming cut 2 bases from V and 9 bases from J; bases unmatched to any gene: 9. From germline, CDR1 is DFQATT and CDR2 SNEGSKA (reference sequence). The CDR3 spans 14 residues. The CDR3 nucleotides are TGCAGTGCTAGATGGGGCGGGAGGAAGTTTGAGCAGTTCTTC. It yields the protein CSARWGGRKFEQFF.

V is TRBV5-1 and J is TRBJ2-2; D perhaps matches TRBD1 (6 bases). There are 14 residues in the CDR3. Per the germline V gene, CDR1 is SGHRS and CDR2 is YFSETQ. The V end lost 2 bases, the J end lost 7 bases, and 12 bases lay between the germline ends. CDR3 loop: CASSLPGANGELFF. The CDR3 nucleotides are TGCGCCAGCAGCTTACCAGGGGCTAACGGGGAGCTGTTTTTT.

The genes are TRBV6-5 and TRBJ2-3; the match to TRBD2 covers 13 bases. This CDR3 comprises 17 residues. V was pared by 4 bases and J by 1 base, with 5 bases of the junction left unmatched. Germline V gene data show CDR1 as MNHEY and CDR2 as SVGAGI. CDR3 region: CASSLGLAGAGTDTQYF. The CDR3 bases are TGTGCCAGCAGTTTAGGACTAGCGGGAGCCGGCACAGATACGCAGTATTTT.

There are a few counts of this clonotype. This rearrangement joins TRBV2 to TRBJ2-1; 11 bases agree with TRBD2. The V and J ends lost 3 bases and 7 bases, in that order; junction bases with no gene match: 8. This CDR3 spans 16 amino acids. Germline V gene lookup returns CDR1 SNHLY and CDR2 FYNNEI. CDR3 coding DNA: TGTGCCAGCAGTGATCCCACTAGCGGGAGTACTAATGAGCAGTTCTTC. It specifies CASSDPTSGSTNEQFF.

CDR3 nucleotides: TGCAGTGCTAGAGTCCCCCCTAGCGGGCAAGAGACCCAGTACTTC. It encodes CSARVPPSGQETQYF. The chain couples TRBV20-1 to TRBJ2-5, with 8 positions matching TRBD2. The germline V gene encodes CDR1 DFQATT and CDR2 SNEGSKA (reference sequence). This CDR3 contains 15 residues. The junction had 6 bases not matched to a gene; V was cut back by 1 base and J by 2 bases.

The table lists this clonotype with a few counts. The V and J genes are TRBV9 and TRBJ2-1; no firm D call. Trimming pared 0 bases from V and 0 bases from J, leaving 7 bases between. Germline loops: CDR1 SGDLS, CDR2 YYNGEE. The CDR3 covers 15 residues. The CDR3 loop is CASSVAGTSYNEQFF. In DNA, the CDR3 is TGTGCCAGCAGCGTAGCGGGTACCTCCTACAATGAGCAGTTCTTC.

This chain links TRBV27 with TRBJ1-2, with D maybe TRBD1 (6 bases). The V gene lost 0 bases and the J gene lost 6 bases, with 8 bases spanning the gap. Looked up from germline, CDR1 is MNHEY and CDR2 is SMNVEV (reference sequence). The length of the CDR3 is 13 residues. This chain's CDR3 is CASSLSYRDGYTF. DNA of the CDR3: TGTGCCAGCAGTTTATCGTACAGGGATGGCTACACCTTC.

The V gene is TRBV20-1, the J gene TRBJ2-7; 10 bases match TRBD1. Trimming at V came to 5 bases and at J to 4 bases, leaving 5 bases not matched to a gene. The germline CDR1 and CDR2 sequences are DFQATT and SNEGSKA (reference sequence). This CDR3 has 13 amino acids. The CDR3: CSAGRDRGYEQYF. In nucleotides, the CDR3 is TGCAGTGCTGGCAGGGACAGGGGATACGAGCAGTACTTC.

The chain recombines TRBV10-3 with TRBJ1-4; a possible D gene is TRBD1 (6 bases). Germline assignment: CDR1 ENHRY and CDR2 SYGVKD. CDR3 length equals 15 residues. V gave up 8 bases and J gave up 0 bases, with 13 bases separating them. This chain's CDR3 is CAIGGGGATNEKLFF. In DNA form, the CDR3 reads TGTGCCATCGGGGGCGGGGGCGCAACTAATGAAAAACTGTTTTTT.

The CDR3 loop reads CASSSTGGGYYGYTF. DNA of the CDR3: TGTGCCAGCAGCTCGACGGGGGGGGGCTACTATGGCTACACCTTC. The chain recombines TRBV7-3 with TRBJ1-2; weak D call: TRBD1 (6 bases). V dropped 4 bases and J dropped 3 bases, with 15 bases sitting between them. The CDR3 sequence is 15 residues long. The germline V gene has CDR1 SGHTA and CDR2 FQGTGA.

The gene calls are TRBV27 and TRBJ2-4; 8 bases match TRBD1. This CDR3 spans 18 amino acids. Germline V gene data show CDR1 as MNHEY and CDR2 as SMNVEV (reference sequence). V was clipped by 2 bases and J by 3 bases; unmatched bases: 12. CDR3 in amino acids: CASSLRSGGQGGKNIQYF. The DNA for the CDR3 is TGTGCCAGCAGTTTACGGTCTGGTGGACAGGGTGGCAAAAACATTCAGTACTTC.

The rearrangement links TRBV10-3 to TRBJ1-5, with D possibly being TRBD1 (6 bases). The CDR3 length is 15 residues. Germline CDR1 ENHRY, CDR2 SYGVKD. V was trimmed by 4 bases and J by 5 bases, leaving 15 bases between them. CDR3 protein: CAISGYGGGYQPQHF. In DNA, the CDR3 is TGTGCCATCAGTGGTTATGGAGGGGGTTATCAGCCCCAGCATTTT.

This chain links TRBV6-5 with TRBJ1-6; a weak D match, TRBD1 (5 bases). There are 14 residues in the CDR3. V was shortened by 6 bases and J by 11 bases, with 17 bases between the two germline ends. Germline V lookup: CDR1 MNHEY, CDR2 SVGAGI. This CDR3 reads CASSTTGYRPPLHF. The CDR3 nucleotides read TGTGCCAGCAGCACTACAGGTTATCGTCCACCCCTCCACTTT.

The CDR3 nucleotides read TGCAGTGCCCAGGGACAGCGGGAGACCCAGTACTTC. Translated, it gives CSAQGQRETQYF. The rearrangement joins TRBV20-1 to TRBJ2-5, with 7 bases aligning to TRBD1. Germline V gene data show CDR1 as DFQATT and CDR2 as SNEGSKA (reference sequence). Unmatched junction bases numbered 6, after V lost 6 bases and J lost 5 bases. This CDR3 contains 12 residues.

This clonotype occurred a few times. J is TRBJ2-1 and V is TRBV5-6, with 10 nucleotides matching TRBD2. V dropped 1 base and J dropped 6; count of bases not matched to a gene: 1. Germline V lookup: CDR1 SGHDT, CDR2 YYEEEE. CDR3 length equals 14 residues. CDR3 sequence reads: CASSLPSGSNEQFF. CDR3 nucleotide sequence: TGTGCCAGCAGCTTGCCTAGCGGGAGCAATGAGCAGTTCTTC.

The V call is TRBV12-3 or TRBV12-4, the J call TRBJ1-1; TRBD1 aligns across 8 bases. This CDR3 has 12 amino acids. Trimming cost V 7 bases and J 11 bases; bases outside gene matches: 9. The CDR3 spells CASTLDRAQAFF. The CDR3 DNA reads as TGTGCCAGCACCCTGGACAGGGCCCAGGCTTTCTTT.

As to this clonotype: A junction boundary mismatches the germline segment, possibly from a read error. The gene calls are TRBV3-1 and TRBJ1-2; 7 nucleotides line up with TRBD1. CDR3 length equals 15 residues. Per germline, CDR1 LGHDT and CDR2 YNNKEL (reference sequence). CDR3 amino acids: CASSQDLGGWYGHTF. DNA for the CDR3: TGTGCCAGCAGCCAAGATTTAGGGGGCTGGTATGGCCACACCTTC. Variable domain in full (rest from reference TRBV3-1 and TRBJ1-2): DTAVSQTPKYLVTQMGNDKSIKCEQNLGHDTMYWYKQDSKKFLKIMFSYNNKELIINETVPNRFSPKSPDKAHLNLHINSLELGDSAVYFCASSQDLGGWYGHTFGSGTRLTVV.

The CDR3 sequence is CASSPGQGAFQPQHF. The CDR3 DNA sequence: TGCGCCAGCAGCCCAGGACAGGGGGCATTTCAGCCCCAGCATTTT. This chain connects TRBV5-1 to TRBJ1-5; 11 positions match TRBD1. Germline V gene sequence: CDR1 SGHRS, CDR2 YFSETQ. Trimming removed 4 bases from V and 6 bases from J; junction bases left unmatched: 6. The CDR3 has 15 residues.

In the case of this clonotype: Germline and junction disagree at one end, which may indicate a read error. In nucleotides, the CDR3 is TGTGCCAGCAGTTACCTTGTGGCAGCCTCTGGGGCCAACGTCCGGACTTTC. Protein: CASSYLVAASGANVRTF. J is TRBJ2-6 and V is TRBV6-5; D possibly corresponds to TRBD1 (5 bases). CDR3 size: 17 residues. CDR1 is MNHEY, CDR2 SVGAGI, per germline.

V is TRBV25-1 and J is TRBJ2-1; D not certain. Trimming took 1 base from V and 3 from J, leaving 7 bases between them. This CDR3 region has 14 residues. The germline V gene encodes CDR1 MGHDK and CDR2 SYGVNS. CDR3 sequence (DNA): TGTGCCAGCAGTGAATTCGCATTCTACAATGAGCAGTTCTTC. The encoded protein is CASSEFAFYNEQFF.

The rearrangement uses TRBV7-8 and TRBJ2-5, with a possible D match to TRBD2 (5 bases). The germline gives CDR1 SGHVS, CDR2 FQNEAQ. The V and J ends lost 6 bases and 5 bases respectively, with 16 bases between them. The CDR3 sequence is 14 residues long. This CDR3 reads CASRASSGSETQYF. In nucleotides, the CDR3 is TGTGCCAGCAGGGCTAGCAGTGGTTCGGAGACCCAGTACTTC.

This chain links TRBV11-2 with TRBJ2-3; 11 nucleotides align to TRBD2. Germline V CDR1 and CDR2: SGHAT, FQNNGV. CDR3 length: 16 residues. V was pared by 3 bases and J by 2 bases, with 4 bases of the junction left unmatched. CDR3 nucleotides: TGTGCCAGCAGCTTCATAGCGGGGGGGGTCACAGATACGCAGTATTTT. Residues: CASSFIAGGVTDTQYF.

CDR3 sequence: CSARAQREGFSTDTQYF. CDR3 in DNA: TGCAGTGCTAGAGCTCAACGGGAGGGATTTAGCACAGATACGCAGTATTTT. The chain has TRBV20-1 and TRBJ2-3, with TRBD2 matching over 8 bases. Germline CDR1 and CDR2: DFQATT and SNEGSKA (reference sequence). This CDR3 comprises 17 residues. V trimming: 1 base; J trimming: 0 bases; junction bases outside the gene matches: 9.

The rearrangement links TRBV7-2 to TRBJ2-7; perhaps TRBD1 as D (5 bases). This CDR3 is built from 15 residues. The germline gives CDR1 SGHTA, CDR2 FQGNSA. Trimming removed 3 bases from V and 0 bases from J, with 12 bases in between. The chain's CDR3 is CASSFQVQVSYEQYF. CDR3 in DNA: TGTGCCAGCAGCTTTCAGGTACAGGTCTCCTACGAGCAGTACTTC.

The chain couples TRBV10-3 to TRBJ2-1; D is undetermined. The V and J ends lost 4 bases and 8 bases respectively, with 15 bases between them. The germline CDR1 and CDR2 sequences are ENHRY and SYGVKD. The length of the CDR3 is 14 residues. The CDR3 DNA reads as TGTGCCATCAGTGGTAGATGGTCCAGGCATGAGCAGTTCTTC. This gives the protein CAISGRWSRHEQFF.